This passage covers 18 T cell receptor beta chains from one sample sequenced in a study of T cell responses to AZD1222 COVID-19 vaccine. Only in-frame clones appear in the TCRdb table, and some are missing; sequencing was by immunoSEQ multiplex PCR. This table holds about 260,000 clones, approximately 95% found once. Sample: peripheral blood, taken on day 0 of AZD1222 vaccination. Receptor source: an adult in good health.

The V gene is TRBV15, the J gene TRBJ2-1; 9 bases line up with TRBD1. CDR1 is LNHNV and CDR2 is YYDKDF in the germline V gene (reference sequence). The J segment lost 7 bases and the V segment lost 1 base, leaving 5 bases of the junction unmatched. This CDR3 spans 15 amino acids. Here the CDR3 reads CATSRVRTGDNEQFF. DNA of the CDR3: TGTGCCACCAGCAGAGTGCGGACAGGGGATAATGAGCAGTTCTTC.

This clone was detected once. The chain uses TRBV5-1 and TRBJ2-7, with D unclear. Trimming left V 1 base short and J 3 bases short, with 8 bases between. The germline V gene encodes CDR1 SGHRS and CDR2 YFSETQ. The CDR3 runs to 13 residues. The CDR3 DNA is TGCGCCAGCAGCTTGAGACCAGACTACGAGCAGTACTTC. As protein: CASSLRPDYEQYF.

The rearrangement links TRBV5-1 to TRBJ2-1; the match to TRBD2 covers 10 bases. Losses at the gene ends were 0 bases for V and 7 bases for J; bases not matched to a gene: 7. CDR3 length: 16 amino acids. In germline, CDR1 is SGHRS, CDR2 YFSETQ. CDR3 region: CASSLVASGGANEQFF. DNA of the CDR3: TGCGCCAGCAGCTTGGTGGCTAGCGGGGGAGCAAATGAGCAGTTCTTC.

The chain uses TRBV5-5 and TRBJ1-2; D remains unclear. This CDR3 has 15 residues. Germline values: CDR1 SGHKS, CDR2 YYEKEE (reference sequence). V was pared by 6 bases and J by 0 bases, with 15 bases between. CDR3: CASTEAGGTNYGYTF. The CDR3 region has the DNA TGTGCCAGCACCGAGGCGGGAGGAACTAACTATGGCTACACCTTC.

The rearrangement links TRBV6-6 to TRBJ1-2; D not resolved. V lost 4 bases to trimming and J lost 8 bases, with 14 bases between them. Germline V lookup: CDR1 MNHNY, CDR2 SVGAGI (reference sequence). This CDR3 region has 13 residues. DNA for the CDR3: TGTGCCAGCAGTTCTGGGCCCATGGTAGGCTACACCTTC. It specifies CASSSGPMVGYTF.

This chain connects TRBV6-7 to TRBJ2-1, with D perhaps TRBD1 (6 bases). TRBV6-7 is flagged as an ORF with uncertain function. V lost 0 bases and J 5 bases, leaving 35 bases between the germline ends. The CDR3 extends over 23 amino acids. The CDR3 DNA is TGTGCCAGCAGTTACTCGAATTACCAGTCGTGGCAGCCAGGTTGTGGGACAAACAATGAGCAGTTCTTC. As protein: CASSYSNYQSWQPGCGTNNEQFF.

This clone turned up a few times. This chain links TRBV28 with TRBJ2-1; TRBD2 aligns across 9 bases. Germline V CDR1 and CDR2: MDHEN, SYDVKM. The CDR3 extends over 16 amino acids. V lost 2 bases and J lost 4; bases outside the gene matches: 6. CDR3 sequence reads: CASSLVASGTYNEQFF. The CDR3, as DNA: TGTGCCAGCAGTTTAGTGGCTAGCGGGACGTACAATGAGCAGTTCTTC. Based on the CDR3 plus reference TRBV28 and TRBJ2-1, the full variable domain is DVKVTQSSRYLVKRTGEKVFLECVQDMDHENMFWYRQDPGLGLRLIYFSYDVKMKEKGDIPEGYSVSREKKERFSLILESASTNQTSMYLCASSLVASGTYNEQFFGPGTRLTVL.

The chain links TRBV6-5 to TRBJ2-3, with a tentative D call TRBD2 (5 bases). Trimming removed 6 bases from V and 5 bases from J, with 12 bases in between. Germline CDR1 MNHEY, CDR2 SVGAGI. The CDR3 totals 13 residues. CDR3 coding DNA: TGTGCCAGCAGGCGGGTAGGAGGAGATACGCAGTATTTT. It specifies CASRRVGGDTQYF.

The chain is built from TRBV7-2 and TRBJ2-7; 9 bases are a match to TRBD2. CDR1 is SGHTA, CDR2 FQGNSA, per germline. CDR3 length equals 17 residues. Trimming removed 5 bases from V and 6 bases from J; junction bases left unmatched: 17. CDR3 DNA sequence: TGTGCCAGCAGCGCCGATCCTCCGGGACTAGCAGCAAGCGAGCAGTACTTC. This sequence encodes CASSADPPGLAASEQYF.

This chain uses TRBV5-1 with TRBJ1-5; a weak D match, TRBD1 (5 bases). In germline, CDR1 is SGHRS, CDR2 YFSETQ. CDR3 size: 15 residues. V lost 1 base and J 4 bases, leaving 12 bases between the germline ends. For the CDR3, the DNA is TGCGCCAGCAGCTTGTACAGTGGGGGAAATCAGCCCCAGCATTTT. Translating it yields CASSLYSGGNQPQHF.

The chain combines TRBV19 with TRBJ1-2; 8 bases are a match to TRBD1. V lost 4 bases and J lost 3; bases outside the gene matches: 4. Germline CDR1 and CDR2: LNHDA and SQIVND (reference sequence). This CDR3 has 14 amino acids. As DNA, the CDR3 is TGTGCCAGTAGTAGGACAGGGAGGGACTATGGCTACACCTTC. This encodes CASSRTGRDYGYTF. Complete variable domain (other parts from reference TRBV19 and TRBJ1-2): DGGITQSPKYLFRKEGQNVTLSCEQNLNHDAMYWYRQDPGQGLRLIYYSQIVNDFQKGDIAEGYSVSREKKESFPLTVTSAQKNPTAFYLCASSRTGRDYGYTFGSGTRLTVV.

The chain has TRBV2 and TRBJ2-7, with D unclear. V lost 2 bases and J lost 2, with 10 bases in between. CDR3 length equals 14 residues. Germline values: CDR1 SNHLY, CDR2 FYNNEI. The CDR3 protein is CASSERVLPYEQYF. CDR3 in DNA: TGTGCCAGCAGTGAAAGAGTCCTTCCCTACGAGCAGTACTTC. Using reference TRBV2 and TRBJ2-7 for the parts outside the CDR3, the full variable domain is EPEVTQTPSHQVTQMGQEVILRCVPISNHLYFYWYRQILGQKVEFLVSFYNNEISEKSEIFDDQFSVERPDGSNFTLKIRSTKLEDSAMYFCASSERVLPYEQYFGPGTRLTVT.

The chain recombines TRBV3-1 (or the pseudogene TRBV3-2) with TRBJ2-7; TRBD2 matches at 8 bases. This CDR3 region has 15 residues. Trimming took 2 bases from V and 3 from J; bases not matched to a gene: 6. Looked up from germline, CDR1 is LGHDT and CDR2 is YNNKEL (reference sequence). The CDR3 protein is CASSQMHSGNYEQYF. The CDR3, as DNA: TGTGCCAGCAGCCAAATGCATAGCGGGAACTACGAGCAGTACTTC.

The chain carries TRBV12-3 or TRBV12-4 and TRBJ1-4; 7 positions agree with TRBD1. Germline trimming cut 5 bases from V and 7 bases from J; bases unmatched to any gene: 4. This CDR3 is 13 amino acids long. The chain's CDR3 is CASSLYRGEKLFF. The CDR3 DNA is TGTGCCAGCAGTCTCTACAGGGGTGAAAAACTGTTTTTT.

The CDR3 region is CASTPRLAGHNEQFF. The CDR3 coding sequence is TGTGCCAGTACCCCCCGACTAGCGGGGCACAATGAGCAGTTCTTC. The V gene is TRBV19, the J gene TRBJ2-1; 11 bases line up with TRBD2. V lost 7 bases to trimming and J lost 5 bases; unmatched junction nucleotides: 7. Germline-derived CDR1 and CDR2 are LNHDA and SQIVND (reference sequence). The CDR3 spans 15 residues. Variable domain in full (rest from reference TRBV19 and TRBJ2-1): DGGITQSPKYLFRKEGQNVTLSCEQNLNHDAMYWYRQDPGQGLRLIYYSQIVNDFQKGDIAEGYSVSREKKESFPLTVTSAQKNPTAFYLCASTPRLAGHNEQFFGPGTRLTVL.

This rearrangement joins TRBV6-2 or TRBV6-3 to TRBJ2-3, with TRBD1 matching 9 bases. The CDR3 sequence is 18 residues long. V shed 0 bases and J 2 bases; nucleotides not matched to a gene: 9. Per the germline V gene, CDR1 is MNHEY and CDR2 is SVGEGT. The CDR3 loop reads CASSYSGAGTGTTDTQYF. CDR3 DNA: TGTGCCAGCAGTTACTCAGGAGCCGGGACAGGGACCACAGATACGCAGTATTTT.

The chain links TRBV11-2 to TRBJ1-2, with D tentatively TRBD1 (5 bases). Deletions cut 5 bases from V and 8 bases from J, with 18 bases between. This CDR3 spans 14 amino acids. Germline-derived CDR1 and CDR2 are SGHAT and FQNNGV. Written as DNA, the CDR3 is TGTGCCAGCAGCCCAACCGGGGGGACCTCCGGCTACACCTTC. Amino acid sequence: CASSPTGGTSGYTF.

The chain carries TRBV4-1 and TRBJ1-4, with 8 bases matching TRBD1. The CDR3 is 17 residues long. Germline CDR1 is MGHRA and CDR2 is YSYEKL. Trimming at V came to 0 bases and at J to 3 bases, leaving 6 bases not matched to a gene. CDR3 sequence (DNA): TGCGCCAGCAGCCAAGATCCAGGGGGCGGGTCTAATGAAAAACTGTTTTTT. Its protein product is CASSQDPGGGSNEKLFF.